Described below is a single TCR beta chain sequence and its context. The Seattle patients, enrolled during active infection, were followed longitudinally. The entry originates in a study of blood T cell repertoires in COVID-19. In the source study's methods: Amplifying reference gene primers gave estimates of nucleated cell counts. Sequencing used immunoSEQ multiplex PCR; TCRdb keeps in-frame clones, though not all of them. The V and J calls and the clone size are those of that table, but D and trimming were determined from the DNA. There are around 300,000 clones in the sample; roughly 90% occur only once, and about 1% lies in the top ten. The CDR3 length is 15 residues. V gave up 3 bases and J gave up 3 bases; unmatched junction bases: 6. Germline V lookup: CDR1 SEHNR, CDR2 FQNEAQ (reference sequence).

Source material: peripheral blood. This sequence joins TRBV7-9 and TRBJ2-7, with TRBD2 matching 9 bases. The sequence derives from a woman aged 40 to 50 with COVID-19, enrolled during active disease. The CDR3 here is CASSFASGAIYEQYF. DNA of the CDR3: TGTGCCAGCAGCTTCGCTAGCGGGGCCATCTACGAGCAGTACTTC.